These T cell receptor beta chains were read from a single sample in a study. Each CDR3 protein is one row after TCRdb ran MiXCR on the 5' RACE reads. The sample lists roughly 39,000 distinct CDR3 sequences; under 20% were seen once. Specimen: naive CD4+ T cells sorted from a lymph node. The receptors come from a female donor with breast cancer. Each CDR3 is given with its conserved first and last residue. Fields, in order: J gene, V gene, CDR3 protein.

>TRBJ2-3|TRBV7-9
CASRDRTSTDTQYF
>TRBJ1-2|TRBV15
CATSSSATVRSYTF
>TRBJ2-2|TRBV24-1
CATSDPVRTANTGELFF
>TRBJ2-4|TRBV20-1
CSAGTLTGGAGGSAKNIQYF
>TRBJ2-2|TRBV24-1
CATSDSRGFSGELFF
>TRBJ1-1|TRBV4-2
CASSQGQLDTEAFF
>TRBJ1-5|TRBV5-1
CASSSGEGNQPQHF
>TRBJ1-1|TRBV4-3
CASSQVDRSVPEAFF
>TRBJ2-4|TRBV4-2
CASSQAEGAKNIQYF
>TRBJ1-1|TRBV5-1
CASSSIGTAKGAFF
>TRBJ2-5|TRBV4-2
CASGQRGRTGLETQYF
>TRBJ2-7|TRBV6-2/TRBV6-3
CASKEDTYEQYF
>TRBJ2-5|TRBV7-2
CASSHRPSGRRETQYF
>TRBJ2-1|TRBV5-1
CASSLGLVANEQFF
>TRBJ2-3|TRBV6-2/TRBV6-3
CASRTLKGLAAKSTDTQYF
>TRBJ2-7|TRBV7-6
CASSNRPAGAGSYEQYF
>TRBJ1-2|TRBV12-3/TRBV12-4
CASMLAVATPGDGYTF
>TRBJ1-2|TRBV7-2
CASSLDLKGDYGYTF
>TRBJ2-6|TRBV5-4
CASSPGGAQGANVLTF
>TRBJ1-5|TRBV6-1
CASSEVGLHNQPQHF
>TRBJ2-7|TRBV5-1
CASRLGTDSYEQYF
>TRBJ1-2|TRBV5-1
CASSERGQFNYGYTF
>TRBJ1-1|TRBV5-1
CASSAGQGVVAEAFF
>TRBJ1-2|TRBV7-8
CASSIGTNYGYTF
>TRBJ2-5|TRBV11-3
CASSLATPPTQYF